Listed here are 5 T cell receptor beta chains from one sample, sequenced in a study of CD8+ T cells in alopecia areata. Once RNA had been extracted, it was reverse transcribed into cDNA to act as the sequencing template. Only in-frame clones appear in the TCRdb table, and some are missing; sequencing was by immunoSEQ multiplex PCR. The sample gives tens of thousands of clones, 65% to 80% of which show up once; over 15% is in the top ten. The sequencing sample was made of NKG2D-low CD8+ T cells sorted from blood. These TCRs come from a human donor with alopecia areata.

This clone was observed a few times. In the same sample, other DNA sequences code for this CDR3. The rearrangement links TRBV6-5 to TRBJ2-5, with D maybe TRBD1 (6 bases). The CDR3 length is 13 residues. CDR1 and CDR2 (germline): MNHEY, SVGAGI. Between the trimmed V and J ends, which lost 5 bases and 3 bases, there was a span of 10 bases. The CDR3 DNA sequence: TGTGCCAGCAGTAGGACAGAGGAAGAGACCCAGTACTTC. Protein: CASSRTEEETQYF.

This clone was seen ten or more times. The chain uses TRBV11-2 and TRBJ2-1, with 9 bases lining up with TRBD2. Per germline, CDR1 SGHAT and CDR2 FQNNGV. V lost 1 base and J lost 4; bases outside the gene matches: 5. The CDR3 runs to 16 residues. CDR3 in amino acids: CASSLVAGGLYNEQFF. CDR3 in DNA: TGTGCCAGCAGCTTAGTGGCGGGAGGGCTTTACAATGAGCAGTTCTTC.

The J gene is TRBJ2-6, the V gene TRBV28; TRBD2 aligns across 7 bases. J was trimmed by 0 bases and V by 7 bases; bases with no gene match: 6. This CDR3 comprises 16 residues. Germline values: CDR1 MDHEN, CDR2 SYDVKM. The CDR3 coding sequence is TGTGCCAGCAATCGGGGAGGGCCCTCTGGGGCCAACGTCCTGACTTTC. Its translation is CASNRGGPSGANVLTF.

V is TRBV27 and J is TRBJ2-7, with 8 bases fitting TRBD2. Germline V lookup: CDR1 MNHEY, CDR2 SMNVEV (reference sequence). The V segment lost 3 bases and the J segment 2 bases; nucleotides outside the gene matches: 6. The CDR3 spans 15 residues. The CDR3 protein is CASSFVTAGAYEQYF. CDR3 sequence (DNA): TGTGCCAGCAGTTTTGTAACAGCGGGAGCCTACGAGCAGTACTTC.

This clone was seen only a few times. This chain links TRBV19 with TRBJ1-1, with a possible D match to TRBD1 (6 bases). This CDR3 contains 12 residues. Germline-derived CDR1 and CDR2 are LNHDA and SQIVND (reference sequence). Trimming left V 10 bases short and J 11 bases short, with 20 bases between. For the CDR3, the DNA is TGTGCCATAGAGGGGGGACTAAGTTCGGCTTTCTTT. Translation gives CAIEGGLSSAFF.